Each of the 28 T cell receptor beta chains below was sequenced from the same sample in a study of cytomegalovirus exposure and HLA in healthy donors. Vbeta (60) and Jbeta (13) primers were used in the PCR. Data came from immunoSEQ multiplex PCR; TCRdb stores just in-frame clones and leaves some out. Of about 95,000 clones in the sample, roughly 79% were seen once. The sample comprised PBMCs. These receptors all come from a woman in her forties in good health and CMV-seronegative.

V gene TRBV6-1 combines with J gene TRBJ2-5; TRBD2 aligns across 10 bases. The V gene's germline CDR1 is MNHNS and CDR2 SASEGT. V shed 3 bases, J shed 5 bases, and the junction held 6 bases outside the gene matches. The CDR3 contains 15 residues. CDR3 sequence: CASSDRTSGHETQYF. The CDR3 DNA is TGTGCCAGCAGTGATAGGACTAGCGGACACGAGACCCAGTACTTC.

The rearrangement joins TRBV27 to TRBJ2-7, with TRBD2 identical over 8 bases. J gave up 4 bases and V 5 bases, and 4 bases lay outside the gene matches. Germline-derived CDR1 and CDR2 are MNHEY and SMNVEV (reference sequence). The CDR3 sequence is 13 residues long. The CDR3 nucleotides read TGTGCCAGCAGTCTCGGGGGGGGTTACGAGCAGTACTTC. Its protein is CASSLGGGYEQYF.

The chain uses TRBV5-1 and TRBJ1-2; a possible D gene is TRBD1 (5 bases). CDR1 SGHRS and CDR2 YFSETQ come from the germline V gene. This CDR3 contains 14 residues. V was cut by 4 bases and J by 4 bases, with 14 bases left in between. The CDR3 DNA reads TGCGCCAGCAGCCCCGAACCCGACAGCTATGGCTACACCTTC. It codes for CASSPEPDSYGYTF.

The chain recombines TRBV5-1 with TRBJ1-1; no clear D. The CDR3 runs 13 residues. Germline V CDR1 and CDR2: SGHRS, YFSETQ. The V and J ends lost 0 bases and 8 bases respectively, with 11 bases between them. The CDR3 coding sequence is TGCGCCAGCAGCTTGGACGCAGTCTTAGAAGCTTTCTTT. Protein: CASSLDAVLEAFF.

This clone was seen only a few times. V usage is TRBV5-1 and J usage is TRBJ1-2, with a weak D call TRBD1 (6 bases). This CDR3 has 12 residues. V lost 4 bases, J lost 9 bases, and 13 bases lay in between. From germline, CDR1 is SGHRS and CDR2 YFSETQ. The CDR3 sequence is CASSPQGQSYTF. CDR3 in DNA: TGCGCCAGCAGCCCTCAGGGGCAGAGCTACACCTTC.

The chain combines TRBV5-1 with TRBJ1-2, with a weak D call TRBD1 (6 bases). The CDR3 runs to 15 residues. The germline V and J ends were trimmed by 7 bases and 0 bases, with 16 bases remaining between them. Per germline, CDR1 SGHRS and CDR2 YFSETQ. The DNA of the CDR3 is TGCGCCAGCGCTACAGGGACCTTAACTAACTATGGCTACACCTTC. The encoded protein is CASATGTLTNYGYTF.

The J gene is TRBJ2-2, the V gene TRBV5-4; a possible D gene is TRBD1 (5 bases). Germline V gene lookup returns CDR1 SGHNT and CDR2 YYREEE (reference sequence). The CDR3 is made up of 14 amino acids. V lost 4 bases and J 4 bases, leaving 11 bases between the germline ends. The CDR3 DNA reads TGTGCCAGCAGCCCCACCGACAGCACCGGGGAGCTGTTTTTT. It encodes CASSPTDSTGELFF.

The chain recombines TRBV10-2 with TRBJ1-1, with TRBD1 matching over 8 bases. The CDR3 length is 13 residues. V was clipped by 6 bases and J by 5 bases; unmatched bases: 5. Germline V CDR1 and CDR2: WSHSY, SAAADI. The DNA of the CDR3 is TGCGCCAGCAGGGACAGGGTGCAGACTGAAGCTTTCTTT. Protein sequence: CASRDRVQTEAFF.

The V call is TRBV19, the J call TRBJ1-2; D possibly corresponds to TRBD1 (6 bases). The germline V gene encodes CDR1 LNHDA and CDR2 SQIVND (reference sequence). CDR3 length equals 16 residues. V was cut by 6 bases and J by 2 bases, with 19 bases left in between. The CDR3 here is CASRNRAGVHNYGYTF. CDR3 coding DNA: TGTGCCAGTAGAAACAGGGCCGGAGTCCACAACTATGGCTACACCTTC.

This chain joins TRBV7-9 and TRBJ2-1; the D gene is possibly TRBD1 (8 bases). The ends were cut back, 4 bases at V and 8 bases at J, with 18 bases in the middle. The CDR3 extends over 15 amino acids. Germline CDR1 is SEHNR and CDR2 is FQNEAQ (reference sequence). This chain's CDR3 is CASSSLDRGGYEQFF. The CDR3, as DNA: TGTGCCAGCAGCTCCCTCGACAGGGGAGGGTATGAGCAGTTCTTC.

This chain connects TRBV13 to TRBJ2-7; perhaps TRBD1 as D (6 bases). The CDR3 contains 14 residues. Trimming pared 1 base from V and 3 bases from J, leaving 10 bases between. CDR1 and CDR2 (germline): PRHDT, FYEKMQ (reference sequence). CDR3 amino acids: CASSLEQGSYEQYF. CDR3 bases: TGTGCCAGCAGCTTAGAACAGGGCAGCTACGAGCAGTACTTC. Full variable domain (rest looked up from reference TRBV13 and TRBJ2-7): AAGVIQSPRHLIKEKRETATLKCYPIPRHDTVYWYQQGPGQDPQFLISFYEKMQSDKGSIPDRFSAQQFSDYHSELNMSSLELGDSALYFCASSLEQGSYEQYFGPGTRLTVT.

The CDR3 DNA sequence: TGTGCCAGCGACAGGGGTAATGAAAAACTGTTTTTT. This codes for CASDRGNEKLFF. V and J are TRBV2 and TRBJ1-4, with 8 nucleotides matching TRBD1. CDR3 length: 12 residues. The germline CDR1 and CDR2 sequences are SNHLY and FYNNEI. With V trimmed by 8 bases and J by 4 bases, 0 bases remained unmatched.

This chain connects TRBV5-1 to TRBJ1-1; perhaps TRBD1 as D (5 bases). CDR1 and CDR2 from the germline V gene are SGHRS and YFSETQ. The V end was cut by 2 bases, the J end by 1 base, with 6 bases between. CDR3 length equals 13 residues. This CDR3 is CASSFGGNTEAFF. In DNA form, the CDR3 reads TGCGCCAGCAGCTTCGGGGGGAACACTGAAGCTTTCTTT.

The genes are TRBV19 and TRBJ1-3; TRBD1 agrees at 7 bases. V was clipped by 5 bases and J by 0 bases; unmatched bases: 4. The V gene's germline CDR1 is LNHDA and CDR2 SQIVND (reference sequence). The CDR3 length is 15 residues. CDR3 DNA sequence: TGTGCCAGTAGTGCCCGGGACAGCTCTGGAAACACCATATATTTT. Encoded protein: CASSARDSSGNTIYF. Supplemented by reference TRBV19 and TRBJ1-3, the full variable domain reads DGGITQSPKYLFRKEGQNVTLSCEQNLNHDAMYWYRQDPGQGLRLIYYSQIVNDFQKGDIAEGYSVSREKKESFPLTVTSAQKNPTAFYLCASSARDSSGNTIYFGEGSWLTVV.

The V call is TRBV4-2, the J call TRBJ1-6; TRBD1 agrees at 7 bases. Germline CDR1 and CDR2: LGHNA and YNFKEQ. CDR3 length: 16 residues. With 0 bases clipped from V and 7 bases from J, the junction kept 6 bases outside the gene matches. The CDR3 protein is CASSQDPGTANSPLHF. The CDR3, as DNA: TGTGCCAGCAGCCAAGATCCGGGGACAGCAAATTCACCCCTCCACTTT.

This clone was observed a handful of times. J is TRBJ2-7 and V is TRBV7-6; 8 nucleotides agree with TRBD2. The germline CDR1 and CDR2 sequences are SGHVS and FNYEAQ. V lost 2 bases to trimming and J lost 2 bases; unmatched junction nucleotides: 8. This CDR3 region has 16 residues. Here the CDR3 DNA reads TGTGCCAGCAGCTTAATGGCGGGGGGCGCAACCTACGAGCAGTACTTC. It specifies CASSLMAGGATYEQYF.

The chain has TRBV7-2 and TRBJ1-1; 7 bases map to TRBD1. In germline, CDR1 is SGHTA, CDR2 FQGNSA. CDR3 length equals 14 residues. V shed 3 bases and J 5 bases; nucleotides not matched to a gene: 6. DNA for the CDR3: TGTGCCAGCAGCTTTCAGGGGGTATGGACTGAAGCTTTCTTT. This encodes CASSFQGVWTEAFF.

The CDR3 is CASSPRGQGANSPLHF. The DNA for the CDR3 is TGTGCCAGCAGCCCAAGGGGACAGGGCGCGAATTCACCCCTCCACTTT. The rearrangement links TRBV9 to TRBJ1-6; the match to TRBD1 covers 9 bases. The CDR3 loop spans 16 amino acids. Germline V gives CDR1 SGDLS, CDR2 YYNGEE. V shed 4 bases and J 7 bases; nucleotides not matched to a gene: 9.

In this sample, this clone turned up a few times. This rearrangement joins TRBV29-1 to TRBJ2-1; TRBD1 matches at 7 bases. Germline CDR1 is SQVTM and CDR2 is ANQGSEA. V lost 6 bases to trimming and J lost 5 bases; unmatched junction nucleotides: 7. CDR3 length: 13 amino acids. In DNA, the CDR3 is TGCAGCGTCGACAGGGCTGGCGACAATGAGCAGTTCTTC. The encoded protein is CSVDRAGDNEQFF.

Concerning this clone itself: The junction does not match germline at one end; this may be a read error. The chain recombines TRBV29-1 with TRBJ1-2; D call uncertain. The CDR3 length is 14 residues. Germline V gene lookup returns CDR1 SQVTM and CDR2 ANQGSEA. The CDR3 loop is CNVEMRGENYGYTF. The CDR3 DNA reads TGCAACGTTGAAATGCGCGGTGAAAACTATGGCTACACCTTC.

The table lists this clone with a few counts. Written as DNA, the CDR3 is TGTGCCAGTAGTATATCGCACATAAACACTGAAGCTTTCTTT. It translates to CASSISHINTEAFF. The rearrangement links TRBV19 to TRBJ1-1; no clear D gene. Deletions cut 2 bases from V and 2 bases from J, with 9 bases between. Germline values: CDR1 LNHDA, CDR2 SQIVND (reference sequence). The CDR3 has 14 amino acids.

The chain employs TRBV18 and TRBJ1-2, with D perhaps matching TRBD1 (6 bases). This CDR3 contains 20 residues. Germline V gene data show CDR1 as KGHSH and CDR2 as LQKENI. The V end lost 3 bases, the J end lost 4 bases, and 30 bases lay between the germline ends. The CDR3 here is CASSPRPGGQRQVASYGYTF. As DNA, the CDR3 is TGTGCCAGCTCACCGCGGCCCGGGGGGCAACGACAGGTCGCCTCCTATGGCTACACCTTC.

In its sample, this clone was seen a few times. The chain combines TRBV5-1 with TRBJ2-7; TRBD1 aligns across 8 bases. Trimming removed 1 base from V and 2 bases from J; junction bases left unmatched: 8. Germline CDR1 SGHRS, CDR2 YFSETQ. The CDR3 spans 16 residues. CDR3 coding DNA: TGCGCCAGCAGCTTGCTCCCAGGGGGCTCGACCTACGAGCAGTACTTC. This sequence encodes CASSLLPGGSTYEQYF.

The chain links TRBV11-2 to TRBJ2-5; 8 positions match TRBD1. The germline V gene has CDR1 SGHAT and CDR2 FQNNGV. The CDR3 runs to 15 residues. Germline trimming cut 6 bases from V and 2 bases from J; bases unmatched to any gene: 8. CDR3 sequence reads: CASSRPTGGQETQYF. In nucleotides, the CDR3 is TGTGCCAGCAGTAGACCAACAGGGGGTCAAGAGACCCAGTACTTC.

This clone was observed once. This sequence joins TRBV2 and TRBJ2-2; 10 positions agree with TRBD1. Germline assignment: CDR1 SNHLY and CDR2 FYNNEI. The junction had 8 bases not matched to a gene; V was cut back by 10 bases and J by 6 bases. The CDR3 is 14 amino acids. The CDR3 region has the DNA TGTGCCACCAGACAGGGGGCGCATTCCGGGGAGCTGTTTTTT. As protein: CATRQGAHSGELFF.

The chain links TRBV7-2 to TRBJ2-7; TRBD2 is a possible D gene (6 bases). With 1 base removed from V and 7 bases from J, the gap between germline ends came to 17 bases. The CDR3 is made up of 15 amino acids. Germline assignment: CDR1 SGHTA and CDR2 FQGNSA. The CDR3 DNA follows: TGTGCCAGCAGCTTAGACCACGGGAGAACGGGGGAGCAGTACTTC. This gives the protein CASSLDHGRTGEQYF.

This clone was seen a handful of times. CDR3 sequence reads: CASSHRQADQPQHF. CDR3 nucleotides: TGTGCCAGCAGTCACAGACAGGCGGATCAGCCCCAGCATTTT. V is TRBV27 and J is TRBJ1-5, with TRBD1 as a possible D gene (6 bases). CDR1 is MNHEY and CDR2 is SMNVEV in the germline V gene (reference sequence). Trimming stripped 5 bases from V and 5 bases from J, with 13 bases between. This CDR3 comprises 14 residues.

The chain is built from TRBV29-1 and TRBJ2-3, with TRBD2 as a possible D gene (6 bases). There are 13 residues in the CDR3. Germline loops: CDR1 SQVTM, CDR2 ANQGSEA. V was cut by 4 bases and J by 0 bases, with 8 bases left in between. Here the CDR3 reads CSVAGTSTDTQYF. CDR3 in DNA: TGCAGCGTTGCCGGGACTAGCACAGATACGCAGTATTTT.